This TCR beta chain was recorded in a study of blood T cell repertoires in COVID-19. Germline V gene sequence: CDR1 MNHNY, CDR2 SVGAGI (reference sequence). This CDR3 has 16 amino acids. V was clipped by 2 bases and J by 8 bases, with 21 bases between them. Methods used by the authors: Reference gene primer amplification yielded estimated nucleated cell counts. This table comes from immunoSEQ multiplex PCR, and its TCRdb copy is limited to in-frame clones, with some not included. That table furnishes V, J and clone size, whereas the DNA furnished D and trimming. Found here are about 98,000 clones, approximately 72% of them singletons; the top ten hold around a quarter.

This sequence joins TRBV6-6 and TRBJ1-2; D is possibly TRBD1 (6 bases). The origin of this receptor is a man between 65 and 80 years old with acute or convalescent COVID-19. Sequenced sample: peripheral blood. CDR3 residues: CASSYDRKQGRGGYTF. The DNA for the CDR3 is TGTGCCAGCAGTTACGATAGAAAGCAGGGGAGGGGCGGCTACACCTTC.